This TCR beta chain was found in a study of blood T cell repertoires in COVID-19. Whole-study context: Recovered status in Cohort 3 required two negative PCRs, clearance, or symptom resolution. PBMCs, B-cell-depleted T cells, or T cells provided the cDNA or gDNA that made up the material.

The CDR3 totals 13 residues. The ends were cut back, 2 bases at V and 5 bases at J, with 8 bases in the middle. CDR1 is SGDLS and CDR2 is YYNGEE in the germline V gene. As originally analysed: Amplification of reference gene primers provided the estimated nucleated cell counts. TCRdb's table, derived via immunoSEQ multiplex PCR, lists solely in-frame clones and lacks some. V and J calls plus clone size are reproduced from that table; the DNA served to infer D and trimming. The data contain under 150,000 clones, over 70% of them singletons. V usage is TRBV9 and J usage is TRBJ2-1, with D possibly being TRBD2 (6 bases). Sequencing was done on a sample of PBMCs or T cells enriched from blood (not recorded which). The clonotype was recovered from a man in his fifties in a cohort exposed to, infected with or recovered from COVID-19 (not recorded which). The CDR3: CASSVGRNNEQFF. Here the CDR3 DNA reads TGTGCCAGCAGCGTTGGGAGGAACAATGAGCAGTTCTTC.